This T cell receptor (beta chain) was retrieved from a study of CD8+ T cells in alopecia areata. Collection of lesional scalp punch biopsies and peripheral blood was performed in alopecia areata patients. Regarding the study as a whole: Normal skin contains resident alphabeta T cells, and these are also sequenced in scalp samples. The study found TCR sharing across patients less clear than in mice, possibly for HLA reasons.

About this clone itself: Its target is not known.

Trimming took 4 bases from V and 7 from J, leaving 13 bases between them. This CDR3 contains 13 residues. CDR1 is SGHRS, CDR2 YFSETQ, per germline. After isolation, RNA underwent reverse transcription to generate cDNA as the sequencing template. Clones were sequenced by immunoSEQ multiplex PCR, and TCRdb holds only the in-frame ones, with some missing. The sample has roughly 140,000 clones, around 49% seen once; the top ten hold approximately 0.99%. The rearrangement joins TRBV5-1 to TRBJ2-3; a weak D match, TRBD1 (6 bases). This TCR was recovered from a human donor with alopecia areata. Sequencing used CD4+ T cells sorted from blood, obtained at week 0. The CDR3 sequence: CASSRTQGNTQYF. In nucleotides, the CDR3 is TGCGCCAGCAGCAGAACACAGGGTAATACGCAGTATTTT.